This T cell receptor (beta chain) was documented in a study of blood T cell repertoires in COVID-19. Overall study context: The study drew acute and convalescent COVID-19 samples from the United States, Italy and Spain. PBMCs, B-cell-depleted T cells, or T cells were the source of the cDNA or gDNA that made up the material.

Trimming shortened V by 7 bases and J by 5 bases, and 11 bases separated the two germline ends. This CDR3 contains 12 residues. From germline, CDR1 is LGHDT and CDR2 YNNKEL (reference sequence). In the original workflow: Estimation of nucleated cell counts was performed using reference gene primer amplification. Libraries were prepared by immunoSEQ multiplex PCR; TCRdb keeps only in-frame clonotypes and omits some of them. The V and J calls and the clone size are those of that table, but D and trimming were determined from the DNA. This sample has 25,000 to 30,000 clones, with 70% to 90% found just once.

This sequence was found in a human donor in a cohort sampled during active COVID-19. The sequenced sample consisted of peripheral blood. J is TRBJ2-5 and V is TRBV3-1 (or the pseudogene TRBV3-2), with D perhaps TRBD2 (5 bases). CDR3 region: CASNAAGETQYF. The CDR3 DNA reads TGTGCCAGCAACGCCGCGGGCGAGACCCAGTACTTC.